This entry lists 19 T cell receptor beta chains sequenced from one sample in a study of blood T cells in healthy people across ages. A J-beta primer mix and a sample-barcoded 5' primer were used in a second PCR of roughly 6 to 12 cycles. TCRdb analysed the 5' RACE reads with MiXCR anew, one entry per CDR3 protein. The profile covers over 950,000 distinct CDR3 sequences, with roughly 50% appearing a single time and about a fifth taken by the ten largest. The sample was blood. All receptors come from a woman aged 55-69 years in good health.

This sequence joins TRBV27 and TRBJ2-3, with D unclear. This CDR3 is built from 17 residues. Germline V gives CDR1 MNHEY, CDR2 SMNVEV (reference sequence). Deletions cut 3 bases from V and 0 bases from J, with 16 bases between. CDR3 sequence: CASSFLWASRSTDTQYF. The CDR3 nucleotides are TGTGCCAGCAGTTTCCTCTGGGCCAGCAGAAGCACAGATACGCAGTATTTT.

The chain has TRBV6-1 and TRBJ2-7, with D unclear. The CDR3 length is 12 residues. Germline V gives CDR1 MNHNS, CDR2 SASEGT. V dropped 2 bases and J dropped 4 bases, with 6 bases sitting between them. The CDR3 loop is CASSEPLYEQYF. The CDR3, as DNA: TGTGCCAGCAGTGAACCCCTTTACGAGCAGTACTTC.

The chain has TRBV28 and TRBJ2-7; 9 nucleotides align to TRBD2. With 5 bases clipped from V and 4 bases from J, the junction kept 12 bases outside the gene matches. The CDR3 length is 16 residues. In germline, CDR1 is MDHEN, CDR2 SYDVKM. Here the CDR3 DNA reads TGTGCCAGCAGTCTCCGGCCTAGCGGGGCGCTGTACGAGCAGTACTTC. Residues: CASSLRPSGALYEQYF.

The chain couples TRBV5-1 to TRBJ1-2; D is perhaps TRBD1 (5 bases). Germline-derived CDR1 and CDR2 are SGHRS and YFSETQ. Trimming pared 3 bases from V and 4 bases from J, leaving 7 bases between. CDR3 length equals 12 residues. CDR3 amino acids: CASSYDSYGYTF. Written as DNA, the CDR3 is TGCGCCAGCAGCTACGACAGCTATGGCTACACCTTC.

This clonotype was counted between two and nine times. The CDR3 DNA reads as TGTGCCAGCAGTGAACTAGGGGGGGACACAGATACGCAGTATTTT. It yields the protein CASSELGGDTDTQYF. The V call is TRBV25-1, the J call TRBJ2-3; tentatively, D is TRBD2 (7 bases). Trimming pared 2 bases from V and 2 bases from J, leaving 11 bases between. Germline CDR1 is MGHDK and CDR2 is SYGVNS. The CDR3 has 15 amino acids.

In its sample, this clonotype was seen once. The rearrangement joins TRBV6-1 to TRBJ2-4, with 8 nucleotides matching TRBD1. The V and J ends lost 3 bases and 4 bases, in that order; junction bases with no gene match: 5. The CDR3 runs 15 residues. The germline V gene encodes CDR1 MNHNS and CDR2 SASEGT. CDR3 sequence reads: CASSDPTGGKNIQYF. The CDR3 DNA follows: TGTGCCAGCAGTGACCCAACAGGGGGGAAAAACATTCAGTACTTC.

This clonotype was detected only a few times. The J gene is TRBJ2-5, the V gene TRBV29-1, with TRBD1 matching over 9 bases. The DNA end is a closer match to TRBJ2-7, so the J assignment may be wrong. The CDR3 runs 14 residues. Germline V lookup: CDR1 SQVTM, CDR2 ANQGSEA. The CDR3 DNA reads as TGCAGCGTTGGAGTACGGACAGGGGTTTACGAGCAGTACTTC. Its translation is CSVGVRTGVYEQYF.

This clonotype has just a few counts. This chain links TRBV4-1 with TRBJ1-4; 7 bases match TRBD1. The CDR3 is 15 amino acids. From germline, CDR1 is MGHRA and CDR2 YSYEKL. V was clipped by 1 base and J by 5 bases; unmatched bases: 4. CDR3 amino acids: CASSQADRANEKLFF. CDR3 DNA sequence: TGCGCCAGCAGCCAAGCCGACAGGGCCAATGAAAAACTGTTTTTT.

This clonotype was observed a few times. The rearrangement joins TRBV7-2 to TRBJ1-2, with 11 bases lining up with TRBD1. Losses at the gene ends were 5 bases for V and 7 bases for J; bases not matched to a gene: 9. Looked up from germline, CDR1 is SGHTA and CDR2 is FQGNSA. The CDR3 consists of 15 residues. This chain's CDR3 is CASSHPGQGGSGYTF. CDR3 bases: TGTGCCAGCAGCCACCCGGGACAGGGGGGGAGTGGCTACACCTTC.

J is TRBJ2-3 and V is TRBV7-3, with 10 nucleotides matching TRBD2. Germline CDR1 reads SGHTA; CDR2 reads FQGTGA. V lost 5 bases, J lost 2 bases, and 13 bases stayed unmatched. The CDR3 has 18 residues. CDR3 amino acids: CASSTPTSGREDTDTQYF. CDR3 DNA sequence: TGTGCCAGCAGCACACCAACAAGCGGGAGGGAAGACACAGATACGCAGTATTTT.

The gene calls are TRBV2 and TRBJ2-7; 11 bases agree with TRBD2. CDR3 size: 13 residues. The junction had 5 bases not matched to a gene; V was cut back by 9 bases and J by 4 bases. The germline V gene has CDR1 SNHLY and CDR2 FYNNEI. The CDR3 DNA is TGTGCCAGAGGGACTAGCGGCTCTTACGAGCAGTACTTC. It yields the protein CARGTSGSYEQYF.

CDR3 DNA sequence: TGCGCCAGCAGCCAAGATCGTACCAGGATGGGGGAAAAACTGTTTTTT. Protein: CASSQDRTRMGEKLFF. The chain recombines TRBV4-1 with TRBJ1-4; no clear D. Germline CDR1 reads MGHRA; CDR2 reads YSYEKL. The germline V and J ends were trimmed by 0 bases and 8 bases, with 16 bases remaining between them. The CDR3 runs to 16 residues.

This chain connects TRBV12-3 or TRBV12-4 to TRBJ1-1; 9 bases match TRBD1. The CDR3 is made up of 15 amino acids. V lost 6 bases to trimming and J lost 5 bases; unmatched junction nucleotides: 10. Here the CDR3 DNA reads TGTGCCAGCAGATACTTGGGGACAGGGAAGACTGAAGCTTTCTTT. It encodes CASRYLGTGKTEAFF.

V and J are TRBV7-9 and TRBJ1-2; D not resolved. Per the germline V gene, CDR1 is SEHNR and CDR2 is FQNEAQ (reference sequence). The germline V and J ends were trimmed by 1 base and 8 bases, with 11 bases remaining between them. The CDR3 sequence is 13 residues long. CDR3 DNA: TGTGCCAGCAGCTTAGACAGACCCGGGGGCTACACCTTC. Protein: CASSLDRPGGYTF.

This clonotype came up a few times. The gene calls are TRBV5-1 and TRBJ1-1, with D possibly matching TRBD1 (6 bases). The V end lost 2 bases, the J end lost 1 base, and 12 bases lay between the germline ends. Germline V gives CDR1 SGHRS, CDR2 YFSETQ. The CDR3 runs to 15 residues. CDR3 DNA: TGCGCCAGCAGCTTCCCCGACAGGCAGAACACTGAAGCTTTCTTT. Translating gives CASSFPDRQNTEAFF. Full variable domain (missing parts from reference TRBV5-1 and TRBJ1-1): KAGVTQTPRYLIKTRGQQVTLSCSPISGHRSVSWYQQTPGQGLQFLFEYFSETQRNKGNFPGRFSGRQFSNSRSEMNVSTLELGDSALYLCASSFPDRQNTEAFFGQGTRLTVV.

Details on this clonotype: Compared with germline, one end of the junction differs, possibly owing to a read error. The V and J genes are TRBV5-8 and TRBJ2-3, with D perhaps matching TRBD2 (6 bases). This CDR3 comprises 16 residues. Germline V lookup: CDR1 SGHTS, CDR2 YDEGEE. The CDR3 DNA sequence: TGTGCCAGCAGCTTGCGGGACTGGAGAGGCACAGATATGCAGTATTTT. This translates into CASSLRDWRGTDMQYF.

This clonotype was recorded once. The chain links TRBV2 to TRBJ2-7; 10 bases match TRBD2. CDR3 size: 19 residues. Trimming at V came to 4 bases and at J to 0 bases, leaving 15 bases not matched to a gene. Germline V gene sequence: CDR1 SNHLY, CDR2 FYNNEI. The CDR3 DNA sequence: TGTGCCAGCAGTGGGGTTGTCGTCCTAGCGGGAGAAAGCTCCTACGAGCAGTACTTC. Its translation: CASSGVVVLAGESSYEQYF.

This clonotype has a handful of counts. The chain carries TRBV29-1 and TRBJ2-1, with D possibly being TRBD2 (5 bases). V was shortened by 4 bases and J by 3 bases, with 10 bases between the two germline ends. This CDR3 comprises 13 residues. Germline CDR1 and CDR2: SQVTM and ANQGSEA. In DNA form, the CDR3 reads TGCAGCGTTGGGACTGCCATCTACAATGAGCAGTTCTTC. It yields the protein CSVGTAIYNEQFF.

A few counts support this clonotype. The rearrangement links TRBV7-9 to TRBJ1-5; tentative D call: TRBD1 (5 bases). From germline, CDR1 is SEHNR and CDR2 FQNEAQ (reference sequence). The CDR3 consists of 14 residues. The V and J ends lost 5 bases and 2 bases respectively, with 10 bases between them. For the CDR3, the DNA is TGTGCCAGCAGCAAAATAGGGGGCAATCAGCCCCAGCATTTT. Amino acid sequence: CASSKIGGNQPQHF.